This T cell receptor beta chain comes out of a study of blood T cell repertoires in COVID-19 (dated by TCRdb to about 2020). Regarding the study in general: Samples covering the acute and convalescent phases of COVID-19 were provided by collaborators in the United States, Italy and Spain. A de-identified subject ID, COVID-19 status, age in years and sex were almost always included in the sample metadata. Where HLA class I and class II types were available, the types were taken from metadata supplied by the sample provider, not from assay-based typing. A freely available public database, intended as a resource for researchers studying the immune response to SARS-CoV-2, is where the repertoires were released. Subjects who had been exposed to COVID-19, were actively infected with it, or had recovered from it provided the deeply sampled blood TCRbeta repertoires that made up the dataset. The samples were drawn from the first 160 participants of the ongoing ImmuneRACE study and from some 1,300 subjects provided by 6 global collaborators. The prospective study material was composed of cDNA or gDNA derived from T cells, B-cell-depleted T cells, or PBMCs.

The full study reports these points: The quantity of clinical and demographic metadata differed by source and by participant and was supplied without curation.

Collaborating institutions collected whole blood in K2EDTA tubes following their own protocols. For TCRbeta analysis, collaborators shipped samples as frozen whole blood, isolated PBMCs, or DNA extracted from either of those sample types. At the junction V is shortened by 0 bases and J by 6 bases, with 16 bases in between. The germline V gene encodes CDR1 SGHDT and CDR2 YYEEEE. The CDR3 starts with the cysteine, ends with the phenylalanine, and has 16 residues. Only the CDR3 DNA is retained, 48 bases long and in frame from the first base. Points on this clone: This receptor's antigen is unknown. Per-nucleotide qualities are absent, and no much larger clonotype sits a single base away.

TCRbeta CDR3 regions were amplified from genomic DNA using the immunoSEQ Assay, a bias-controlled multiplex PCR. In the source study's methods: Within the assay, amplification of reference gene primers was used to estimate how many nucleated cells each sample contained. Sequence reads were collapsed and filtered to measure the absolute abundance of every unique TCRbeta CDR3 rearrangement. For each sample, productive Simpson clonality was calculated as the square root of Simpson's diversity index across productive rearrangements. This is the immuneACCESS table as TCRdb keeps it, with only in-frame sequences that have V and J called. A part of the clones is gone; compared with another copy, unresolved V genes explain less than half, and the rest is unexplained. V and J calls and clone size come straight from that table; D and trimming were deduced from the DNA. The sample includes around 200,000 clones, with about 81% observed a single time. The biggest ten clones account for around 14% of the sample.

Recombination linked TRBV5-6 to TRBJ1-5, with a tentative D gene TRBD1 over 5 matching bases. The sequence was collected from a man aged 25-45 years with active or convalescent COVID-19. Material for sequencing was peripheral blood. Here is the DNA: TGTGCCAGCAGCTTGGGTTCGGGGGGTATGGTTCAGCCCCAGCATTTT. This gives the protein CASSLGSGGMVQPQHF.